The 4 T cell receptor beta chains reported below all come from one sample, sequenced in a study of tissue T cells after allogeneic stem cell transplantation. Produced via immunoSEQ multiplex PCR; TCRdb's table is partial and in-frame only. The sample has roughly 3,000 clones; 48% are singletons. The sample's time point: mouse harvest day 14 after allogeneic transplant. The graft held 10^6 splenic CD5+ T cells and 10^7 T-cell-depleted bone marrow cells. The sequencing input was gut tissue. The receptor source for this set is a female BALB/c mouse given C57BL/6 T cells with graft-versus-host disease after an allogeneic hematopoietic cell transplant.

About this clone itself: Here the gene names and germline are mouse. The CDR3 end lies 1 residue beyond the end of the read and is filled in from the germline J gene. The genes are TRBV26 and TRBJ1-3, with D perhaps matching TRBD1 (5 bases). Germline V gene lookup returns CDR1 KGHPV and CDR2 FQNQEV (reference sequence). This CDR3 comprises 12 residues. V dropped 4 bases and J dropped 6 bases, with 7 bases sitting between them. CDR3 amino acids: CASSQDKNTLYF. The part of the CDR3 DNA that was read is TGTGCCAGCAGTCAGGACAAAAATACGCTCTAT.

This clone was observed a few times. Germline and genes: mouse. The read halts 1 residue ahead of the CDR3 end, with the missing end drawn from the germline J gene. The chain links TRBV23 to TRBJ2-3; the DNA was not used to check the table's D call, TRBD2. The CDR3 runs 15 residues. The V gene's germline CDR1 is KGHTA and CDR2 FQNQQP. Partial CDR3 DNA: TGCTCCAGCAGACTGGGGGGGCGCTATGCAGAAACGCTGTAT. Amino acids: CSSRLGGRYAETLY. The entire CDR3 sequence reads CSSRLGGRYAETLYF.

Points on this clone: Gene labels here are mouse ones. The read is 1 residue too short to cover the CDR3 end, so that end is filled in from the germline J gene. V gene TRBV19 combines with J gene TRBJ2-7; D ambiguous. Trimming removed 4 bases from V and 3 bases from J, with 8 bases in between. Germline assignment: CDR1 FNHDT and CDR2 SITEND (reference sequence). CDR3 size: 12 residues. The CDR3 reads CASSDAIYEQYF. The CDR3 DNA, read in part, is TGTGCCAGCAGTGATGCGATCTATGAACAGTAC.

This clone was detected only once. Gene names follow the mouse nomenclature. Read data end 1 residue before the CDR3 end; the end is taken from the germline J gene. This chain links TRBV23 with TRBJ2-5; no DNA check was done on the table's D call, TRBD2. The germline V gene encodes CDR1 KGHTA and CDR2 FQNQQP. The CDR3 covers 14 residues. The CDR3 protein is CSSRDWGNQDTQYF. The covered CDR3 bases are TGCTCCAGCAGGGACTGGGGGAACCAAGACACCCAGTAC.